This TCR beta chain was sequenced for a study of identical twins. Study-level points and caveats: Cord blood beta clonotypes that were abundant carried fewer insertions, and memory repertoires showed no such trend. Modeled out-of-frame TCR alpha sharing in monozygotic twins fell below observed levels.

Using its own MiXCR run on the 5' RACE reads, TCRdb lists one record per CDR3 protein. The repertoire consists of approximately 280,000 distinct CDR3 sequences, with 8% to 9% occurring once and the leading ten covering 2.1%. Germline V gives CDR1 SGHAT, CDR2 FQNNGV. The V end lost 3 bases, the J end lost 2 bases, and 23 bases lay between the germline ends. This CDR3 contains 18 residues. Details on this clonotype: Antigen: not known.

The same sample was also used in a study of yellow fever vaccine responses in identical twins.

This clonotype was obtained from a woman under 30 in good health. Sequences were obtained from memory (CD45RO+) T cells sorted from blood. The chain has TRBV11-2 and TRBJ2-7, with D perhaps matching TRBD2 (7 bases). CDR3 amino acids: CASSFNSGGGGSPYEQYF. In nucleotides, the CDR3 is TGTGCCAGCAGCTTTAACTCGGGAGGAGGGGGTTCCCCCTACGAGCAGTACTTC.